This T cell receptor (beta chain) emerged from a study of T cells in Graves' hyperthyroidism and ophthalmopathy. Study summary: Peripheral blood was obtained at initial diagnosis, preceding any treatment.

The trim removed 5 bases at V and 0 bases at J, leaving 9 bases unmatched. This CDR3 is built from 18 residues. Germline CDR1 MGHRA, CDR2 YSYEKL. This clonotype was seen repeatedly, ten times or more. Its target is not known. Those patients with uncontrolled infection, other autoimmune disease, pregnancy or lactation were excluded. Fresh 10 ml peripheral blood yielded PBMCs. RNA transcripts gave rise to amplified TCR beta CDR3 regions. HTBI primers drove first-round RT-PCR of the TCR CDR3. TCRdb redid the calling of the multiplex PCR reads with MiXCR, one entry per CDR3 protein. The data contain about half a million distinct CDR3 sequences, around 24% of them singletons. Study outcomes and limitations: Most thyroid clonotypes expanded above 0.001 appeared in blood too.

The TCR sequence derives from a woman aged 25 to 39 with Graves' ophthalmopathy. The chain has TRBV4-1 and TRBJ2-7; 14 nucleotides align to TRBD2. The sequenced sample was blood. The CDR3 protein is CASSTGLAGAVISYEQYF. DNA of the CDR3: TGCGCCAGCAGCACGGGACTAGCGGGGGCTGTAATCTCCTACGAGCAGTACTTC.